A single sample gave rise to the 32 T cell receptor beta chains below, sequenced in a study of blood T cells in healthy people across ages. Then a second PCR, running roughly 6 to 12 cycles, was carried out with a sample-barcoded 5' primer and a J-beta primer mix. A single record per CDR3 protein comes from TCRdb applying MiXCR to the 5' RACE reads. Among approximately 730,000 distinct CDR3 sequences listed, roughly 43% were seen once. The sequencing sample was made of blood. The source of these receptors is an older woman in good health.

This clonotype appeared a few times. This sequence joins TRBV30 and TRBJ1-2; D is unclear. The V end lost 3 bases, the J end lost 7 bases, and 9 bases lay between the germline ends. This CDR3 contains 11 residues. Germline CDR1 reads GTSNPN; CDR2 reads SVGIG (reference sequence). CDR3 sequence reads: CAWRRTSGYTF. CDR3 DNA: TGTGCCTGGAGACGGACGAGTGGCTACACCTTC.

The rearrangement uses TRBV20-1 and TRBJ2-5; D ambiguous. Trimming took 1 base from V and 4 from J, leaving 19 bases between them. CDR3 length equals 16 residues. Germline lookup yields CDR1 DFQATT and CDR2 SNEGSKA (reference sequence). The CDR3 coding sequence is TGCAGTGCTAGAGGGTCAGCGACCGGACCCGGAGAGACCCAGTACTTC. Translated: CSARGSATGPGETQYF.

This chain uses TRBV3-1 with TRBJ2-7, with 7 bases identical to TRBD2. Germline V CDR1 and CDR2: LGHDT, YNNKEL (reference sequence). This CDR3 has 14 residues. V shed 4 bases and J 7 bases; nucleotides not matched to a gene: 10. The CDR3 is CASSPPSGGGEQYF. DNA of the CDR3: TGTGCCAGCAGCCCACCTAGCGGAGGCGGGGAGCAGTACTTC.

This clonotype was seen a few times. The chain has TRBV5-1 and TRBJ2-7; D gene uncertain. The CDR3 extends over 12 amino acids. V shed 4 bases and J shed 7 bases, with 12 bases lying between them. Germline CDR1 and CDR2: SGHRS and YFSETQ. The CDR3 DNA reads TGCGCCAGCAGCGGTACATCGAGGGAGCAGTACTTC. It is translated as CASSGTSREQYF.

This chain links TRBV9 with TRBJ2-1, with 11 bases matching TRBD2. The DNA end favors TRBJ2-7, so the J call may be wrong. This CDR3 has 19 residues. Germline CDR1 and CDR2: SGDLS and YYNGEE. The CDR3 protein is CASSFLAGGSPGSYNEQYF. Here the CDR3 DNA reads TGTGCCAGCAGCTTCCTAGCGGGAGGTTCCCCCGGGTCCTACAATGAGCAGTACTTC.

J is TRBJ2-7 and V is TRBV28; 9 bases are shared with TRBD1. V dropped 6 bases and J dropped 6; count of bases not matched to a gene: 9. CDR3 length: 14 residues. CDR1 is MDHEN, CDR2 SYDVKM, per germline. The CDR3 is CASRTGQGIAEQYF. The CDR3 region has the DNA TGTGCCAGCAGGACGGGACAGGGTATCGCCGAGCAGTACTTC. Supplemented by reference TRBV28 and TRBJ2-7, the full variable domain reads DVKVTQSSRYLVKRTGEKVFLECVQDMDHENMFWYRQDPGLGLRLIYFSYDVKMKEKGDIPEGYSVSREKKERFSLILESASTNQTSMYLCASRTGQGIAEQYFGPGTRLTVT.

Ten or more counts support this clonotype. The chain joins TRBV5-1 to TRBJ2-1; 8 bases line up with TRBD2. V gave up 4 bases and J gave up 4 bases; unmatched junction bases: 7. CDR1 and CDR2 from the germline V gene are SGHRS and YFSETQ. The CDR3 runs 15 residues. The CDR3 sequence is CASSVSGGRYNEQFF. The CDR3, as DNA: TGCGCCAGCAGCGTAAGCGGGGGCCGATACAATGAGCAGTTCTTC.

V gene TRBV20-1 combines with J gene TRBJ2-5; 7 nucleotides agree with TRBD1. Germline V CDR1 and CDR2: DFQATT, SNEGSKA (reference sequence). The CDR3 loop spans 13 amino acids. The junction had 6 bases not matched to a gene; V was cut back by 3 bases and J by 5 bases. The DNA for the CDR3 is TGCAGTGCTAGCACAGGGGCTGGGGAGACCCAGTACTTC. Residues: CSASTGAGETQYF.

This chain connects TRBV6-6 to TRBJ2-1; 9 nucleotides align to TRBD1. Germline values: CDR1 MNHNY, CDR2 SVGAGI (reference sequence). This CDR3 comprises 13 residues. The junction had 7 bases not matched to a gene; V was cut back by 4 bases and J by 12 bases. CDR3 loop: CASSSPGTGRQFF. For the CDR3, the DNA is TGTGCCAGCAGTTCTCCAGGGACAGGGAGGCAGTTCTTC.

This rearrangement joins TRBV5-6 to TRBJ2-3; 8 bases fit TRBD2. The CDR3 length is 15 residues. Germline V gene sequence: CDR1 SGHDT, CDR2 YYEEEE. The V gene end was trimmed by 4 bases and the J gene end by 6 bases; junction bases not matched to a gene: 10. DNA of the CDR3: TGTGCCAGCAGCCCTGCGGGAGGCCCCACGGATACGCAGTATTTT. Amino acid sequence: CASSPAGGPTDTQYF.

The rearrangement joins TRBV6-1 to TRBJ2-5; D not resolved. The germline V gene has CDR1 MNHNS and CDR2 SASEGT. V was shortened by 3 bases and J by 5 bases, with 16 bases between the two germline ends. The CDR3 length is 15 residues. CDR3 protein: CASSEPPDTAETQYF. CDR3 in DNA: TGTGCCAGCAGTGAGCCCCCCGACACAGCGGAGACCCAGTACTTC.

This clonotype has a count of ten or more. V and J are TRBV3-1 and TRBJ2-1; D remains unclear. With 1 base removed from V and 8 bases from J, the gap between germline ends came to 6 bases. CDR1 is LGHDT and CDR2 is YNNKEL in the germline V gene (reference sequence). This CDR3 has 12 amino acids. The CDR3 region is CASSQVNHEQFF. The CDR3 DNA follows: TGTGCCAGCAGCCAAGTAAATCATGAGCAGTTCTTC.

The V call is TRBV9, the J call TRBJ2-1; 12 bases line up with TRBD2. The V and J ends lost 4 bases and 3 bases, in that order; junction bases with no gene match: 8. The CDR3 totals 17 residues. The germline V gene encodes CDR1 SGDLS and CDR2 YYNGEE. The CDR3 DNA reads TGTGCCAGCAGCCCCCGGACTAGCGGGAAGAACTACAATGAGCAGTTCTTC. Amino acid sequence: CASSPRTSGKNYNEQFF.

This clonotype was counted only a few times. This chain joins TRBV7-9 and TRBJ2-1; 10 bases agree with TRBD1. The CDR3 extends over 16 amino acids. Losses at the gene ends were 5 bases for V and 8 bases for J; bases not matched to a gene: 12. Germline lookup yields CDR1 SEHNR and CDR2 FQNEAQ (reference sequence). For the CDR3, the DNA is TGTGCCAGCAGCCCCCCCAGGACAGGGGGAATGGATGAGCAGTTCTTC. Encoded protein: CASSPPRTGGMDEQFF.

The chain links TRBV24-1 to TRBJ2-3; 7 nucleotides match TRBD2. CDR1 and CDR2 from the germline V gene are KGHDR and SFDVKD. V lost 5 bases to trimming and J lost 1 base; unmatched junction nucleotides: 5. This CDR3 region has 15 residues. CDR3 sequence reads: CATSGRGGGTDTQYF. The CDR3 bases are TGTGCCACCAGTGGTCGTGGGGGGGGCACAGATACGCAGTATTTT.

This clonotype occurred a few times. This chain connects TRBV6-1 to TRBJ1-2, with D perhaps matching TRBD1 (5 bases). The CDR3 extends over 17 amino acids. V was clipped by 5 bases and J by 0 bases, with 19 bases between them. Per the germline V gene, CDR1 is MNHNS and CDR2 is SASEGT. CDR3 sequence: CASSRSQSRVTNYGYTF. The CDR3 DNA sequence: TGTGCCAGCAGTCGATCACAGTCCAGGGTCACTAACTATGGCTACACCTTC.

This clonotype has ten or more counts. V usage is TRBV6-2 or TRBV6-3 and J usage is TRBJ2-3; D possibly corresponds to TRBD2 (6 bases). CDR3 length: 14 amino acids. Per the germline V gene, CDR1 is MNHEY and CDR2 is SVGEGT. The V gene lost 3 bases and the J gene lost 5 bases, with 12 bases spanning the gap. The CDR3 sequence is CASSYTGAGDTQYF. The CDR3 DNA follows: TGTGCCAGCAGTTATACGGGAGCGGGAGATACGCAGTATTTT.

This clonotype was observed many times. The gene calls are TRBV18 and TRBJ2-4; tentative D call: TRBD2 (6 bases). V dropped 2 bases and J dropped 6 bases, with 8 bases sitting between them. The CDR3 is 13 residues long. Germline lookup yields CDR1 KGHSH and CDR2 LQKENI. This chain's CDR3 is CASSPGDSNIQYF. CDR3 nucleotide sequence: TGTGCCAGCTCACCAGGGGACTCAAACATTCAGTACTTC.

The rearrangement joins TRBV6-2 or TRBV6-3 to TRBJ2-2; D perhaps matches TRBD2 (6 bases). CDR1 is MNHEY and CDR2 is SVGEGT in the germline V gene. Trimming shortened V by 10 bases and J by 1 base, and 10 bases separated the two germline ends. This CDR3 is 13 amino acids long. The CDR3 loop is CAMRDLNTGELFF. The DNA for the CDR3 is TGTGCCATGCGGGACTTGAACACCGGGGAGCTGTTTTTT.

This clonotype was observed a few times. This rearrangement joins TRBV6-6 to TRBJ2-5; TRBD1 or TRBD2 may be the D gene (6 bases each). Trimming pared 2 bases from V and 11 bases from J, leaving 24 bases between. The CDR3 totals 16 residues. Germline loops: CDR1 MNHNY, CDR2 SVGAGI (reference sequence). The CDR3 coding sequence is TGTGCCAGCAGTTACCCCTCGGCGGCCAGGGGACTGGAGCAGTACTTC. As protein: CASSYPSAARGLEQYF.

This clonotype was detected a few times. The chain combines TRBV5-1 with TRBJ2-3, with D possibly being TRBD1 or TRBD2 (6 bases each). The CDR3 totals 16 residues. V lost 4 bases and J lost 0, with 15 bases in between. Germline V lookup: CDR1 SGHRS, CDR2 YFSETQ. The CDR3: CASSPGRGGSTDTQYF. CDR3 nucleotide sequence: TGCGCCAGCAGCCCCGGCAGGGGAGGAAGCACAGATACGCAGTATTTT.

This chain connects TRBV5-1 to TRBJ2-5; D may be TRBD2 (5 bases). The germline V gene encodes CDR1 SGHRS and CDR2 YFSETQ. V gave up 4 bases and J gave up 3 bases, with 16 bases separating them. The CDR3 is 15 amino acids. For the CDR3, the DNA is TGCGCCAGCAGCCCTAGCCCAGCTGAGAAAGAGACCCAGTACTTC. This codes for CASSPSPAEKETQYF.

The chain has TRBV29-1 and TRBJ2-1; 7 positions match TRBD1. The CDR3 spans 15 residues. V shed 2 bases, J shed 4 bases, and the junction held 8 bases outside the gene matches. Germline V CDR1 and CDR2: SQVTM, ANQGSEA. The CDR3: CSVERPGQLYNEQFF. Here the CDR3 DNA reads TGCAGCGTTGAACGCCCGGGACAGCTTTACAATGAGCAGTTCTTC.

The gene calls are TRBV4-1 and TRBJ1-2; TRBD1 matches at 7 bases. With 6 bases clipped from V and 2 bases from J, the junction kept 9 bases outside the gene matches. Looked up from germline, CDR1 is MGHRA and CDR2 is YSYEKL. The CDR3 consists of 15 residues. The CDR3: CASSLGQVQNYGYTF. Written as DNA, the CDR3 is TGCGCCAGCAGTCTCGGACAGGTCCAAAACTATGGCTACACCTTC.

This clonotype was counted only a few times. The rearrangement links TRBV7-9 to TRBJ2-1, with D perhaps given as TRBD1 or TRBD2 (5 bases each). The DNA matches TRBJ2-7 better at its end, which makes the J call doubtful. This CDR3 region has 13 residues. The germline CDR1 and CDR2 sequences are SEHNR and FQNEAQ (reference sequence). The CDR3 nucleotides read TGTGCCAGAAGGAAGGGGAGCGGCAATGAGCAGTACTTC. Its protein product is CARRKGSGNEQYF.

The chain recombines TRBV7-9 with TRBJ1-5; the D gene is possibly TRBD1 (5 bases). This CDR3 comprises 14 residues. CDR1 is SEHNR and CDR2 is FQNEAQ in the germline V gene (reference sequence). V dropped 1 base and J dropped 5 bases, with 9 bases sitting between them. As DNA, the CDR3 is TGTGCCAGCAGCTTAGAGGGGAAGTATCAGCCCCAGCATTTT. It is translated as CASSLEGKYQPQHF. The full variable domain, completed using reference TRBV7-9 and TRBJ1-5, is DTGVSQNPRHKITKRGQNVTFRCDPISEHNRLYWYRQTLGQGPEFLTYFQNEAQLEKSRLLSDRFSAERPKGSFSTLEIQRTEQGDSAMYLCASSLEGKYQPQHFGDGTRLSIL.

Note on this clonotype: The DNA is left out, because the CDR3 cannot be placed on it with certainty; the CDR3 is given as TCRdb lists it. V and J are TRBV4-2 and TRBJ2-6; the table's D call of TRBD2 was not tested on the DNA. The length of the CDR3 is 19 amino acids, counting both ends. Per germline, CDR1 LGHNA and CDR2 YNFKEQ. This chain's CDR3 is CASSQSGVGRGSGANVPTF.

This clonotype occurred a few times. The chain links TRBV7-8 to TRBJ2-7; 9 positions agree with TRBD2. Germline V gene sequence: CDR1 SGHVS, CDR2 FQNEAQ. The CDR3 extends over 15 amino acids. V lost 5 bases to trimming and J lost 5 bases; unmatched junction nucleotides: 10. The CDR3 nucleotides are TGTGCCAGCAGCCCACCCGGGACTAGCTGGCACGAGCAGTACTTC. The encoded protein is CASSPPGTSWHEQYF. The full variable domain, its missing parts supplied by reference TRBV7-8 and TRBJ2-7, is GAGVSQSPRYKVAKRGQDVALRCDPISGHVSLFWYQQALGQGPEFLTYFQNEAQLDKSGLPSDRFFAERPEGSVSTLKIQRTQQEDSAVYLCASSPPGTSWHEQYFGPGTRLTVT.

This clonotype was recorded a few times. In DNA, the CDR3 is TGCAGCGTTTGGTCAGCGGGGGAGAGCTCCTACGAGCAGTACTTC. Protein product: CSVWSAGESSYEQYF. This chain joins TRBV29-1 and TRBJ2-7; 8 bases line up with TRBD2. The CDR3 has 15 amino acids. Germline loops: CDR1 SQVTM, CDR2 ANQGSEA. V shed 5 bases and J 0 bases; nucleotides not matched to a gene: 9.

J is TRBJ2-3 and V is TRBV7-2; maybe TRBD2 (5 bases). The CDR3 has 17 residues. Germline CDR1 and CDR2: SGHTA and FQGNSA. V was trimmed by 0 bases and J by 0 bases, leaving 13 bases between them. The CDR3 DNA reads TGTGCCAGCAGCTTAGCGGTTCTAGGCGGGAGCACAGATACGCAGTATTTT. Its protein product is CASSLAVLGGSTDTQYF.

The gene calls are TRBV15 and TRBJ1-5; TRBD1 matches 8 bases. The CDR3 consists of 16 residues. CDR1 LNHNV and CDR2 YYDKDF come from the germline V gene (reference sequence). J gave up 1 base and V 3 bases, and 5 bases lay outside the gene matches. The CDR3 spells CATSSGQGASNQPQHF. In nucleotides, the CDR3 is TGTGCCACCAGCAGCGGGCAGGGGGCGAGCAATCAGCCCCAGCATTTT.

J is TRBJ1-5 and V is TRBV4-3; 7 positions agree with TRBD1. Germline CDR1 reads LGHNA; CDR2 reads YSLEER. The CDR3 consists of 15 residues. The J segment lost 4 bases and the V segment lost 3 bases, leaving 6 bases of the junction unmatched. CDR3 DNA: TGCGCCAGCAGCCAGAGACAGGGCCCAAATCAGCCCCAGCATTTT. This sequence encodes CASSQRQGPNQPQHF.